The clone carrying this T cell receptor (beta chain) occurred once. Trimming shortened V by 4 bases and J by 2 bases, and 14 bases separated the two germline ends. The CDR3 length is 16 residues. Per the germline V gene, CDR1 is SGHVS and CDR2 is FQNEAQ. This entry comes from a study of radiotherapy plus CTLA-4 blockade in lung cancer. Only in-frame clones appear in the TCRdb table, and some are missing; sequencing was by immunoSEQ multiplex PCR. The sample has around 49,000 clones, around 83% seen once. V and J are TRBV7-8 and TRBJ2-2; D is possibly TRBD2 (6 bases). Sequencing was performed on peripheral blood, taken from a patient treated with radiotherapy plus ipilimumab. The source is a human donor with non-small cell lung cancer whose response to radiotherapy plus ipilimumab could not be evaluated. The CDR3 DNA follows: TGTGCCAGCAGCTCCGCTGGCGGGACCAACACCGGGGAGCTGTTTTTT. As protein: CASSSAGGTNTGELFF.